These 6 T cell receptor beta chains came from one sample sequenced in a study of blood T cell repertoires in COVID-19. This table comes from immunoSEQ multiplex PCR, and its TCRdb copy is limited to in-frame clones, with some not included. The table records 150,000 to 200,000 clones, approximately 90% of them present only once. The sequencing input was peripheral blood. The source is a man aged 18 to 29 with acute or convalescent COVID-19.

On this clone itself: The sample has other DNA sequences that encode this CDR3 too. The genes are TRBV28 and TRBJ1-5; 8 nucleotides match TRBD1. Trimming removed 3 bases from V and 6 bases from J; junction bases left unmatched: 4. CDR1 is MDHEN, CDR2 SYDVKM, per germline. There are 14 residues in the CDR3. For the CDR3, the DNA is TGTGCCAGCAGTTTGCAGGGGGCTACTCAGCCCCAGCATTTT. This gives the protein CASSLQGATQPQHF.

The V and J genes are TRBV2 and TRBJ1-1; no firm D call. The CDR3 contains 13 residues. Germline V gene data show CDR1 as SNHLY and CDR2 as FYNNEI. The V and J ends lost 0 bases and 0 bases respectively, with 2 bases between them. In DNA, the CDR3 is TGTGCCAGCAGTGAAGCCATGAACACTGAAGCTTTCTTT. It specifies CASSEAMNTEAFF.

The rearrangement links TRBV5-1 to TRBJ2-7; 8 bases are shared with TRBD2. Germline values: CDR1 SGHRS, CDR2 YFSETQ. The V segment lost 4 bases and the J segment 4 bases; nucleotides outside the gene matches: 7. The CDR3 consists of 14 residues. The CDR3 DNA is TGCGCCAGCAGCCACGGGACTAGAGATTACGAGCAGTACTTC. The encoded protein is CASSHGTRDYEQYF.

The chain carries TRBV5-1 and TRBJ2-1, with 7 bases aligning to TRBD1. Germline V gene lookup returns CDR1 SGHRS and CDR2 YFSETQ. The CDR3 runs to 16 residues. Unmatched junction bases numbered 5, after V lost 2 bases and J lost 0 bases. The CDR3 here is CASSLGWTGSYNEQFF. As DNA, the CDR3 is TGCGCCAGCAGCTTAGGGTGGACAGGCTCCTACAATGAGCAGTTCTTC.

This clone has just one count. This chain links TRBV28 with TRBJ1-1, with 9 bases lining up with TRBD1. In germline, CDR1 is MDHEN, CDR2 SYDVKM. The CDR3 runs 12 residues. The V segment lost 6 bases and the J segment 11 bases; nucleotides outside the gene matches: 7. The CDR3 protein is CASSPGQGWAFF. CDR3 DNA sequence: TGTGCCAGCAGCCCGGGACAGGGTTGGGCTTTCTTT.

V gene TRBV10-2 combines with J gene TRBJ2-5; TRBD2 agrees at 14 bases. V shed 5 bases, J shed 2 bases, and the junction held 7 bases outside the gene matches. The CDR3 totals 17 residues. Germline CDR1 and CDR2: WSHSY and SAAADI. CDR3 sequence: CASSTGGLAGGQETQYF. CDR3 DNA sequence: TGCGCCAGCAGTACTGGTGGACTAGCGGGGGGACAAGAGACCCAGTACTTC.